The 25 T cell receptor beta chains given below trace back to one sample, sequenced in a study of shared clonotypes between healthy human individuals. The protocol was immunoSEQ multiplex PCR, while the TCRdb copy is restricted to in-frame clones and leaves out a portion. The sample has millions of clones, approximately 95% seen once. Sequencing was done on a sample of naive CD4+ T cells from PBMCs. Subset of the sample: CD45RA+ positively selected. These receptor sequences come from a man between 18 and 29 years old in good health. Some clones in this sample may be carry-over from other donors' samples.

A remark on this clone: Other DNA variants within this sample encode the same CDR3. The CDR3: CASSLVGAGYTF. DNA for the CDR3: TGTGCCAGCAGCCTGGTGGGCGCGGGCTACACCTTC. The chain combines TRBV5-4 with TRBJ1-2; D gene ambiguous. Germline CDR1 SGHNT, CDR2 YYREEE (reference sequence). V lost 4 bases to trimming and J lost 8 bases, with 12 bases between them. CDR3 length equals 12 residues.

The V gene is TRBV25-1, the J gene TRBJ2-2, with a weak D call TRBD1 (6 bases). The CDR3 covers 14 residues. V gave up 8 bases and J gave up 0 bases, with 10 bases separating them. Per germline, CDR1 MGHDK and CDR2 SYGVNS. The CDR3 loop reads CASEQGSNTGELFF. CDR3 coding DNA: TGTGCCAGCGAGCAGGGGTCGAACACCGGGGAGCTGTTTTTT.

This chain joins TRBV7-6 and TRBJ2-7; 8 bases are a match to TRBD1. The germline CDR1 and CDR2 sequences are SGHVS and FNYEAQ. The length of the CDR3 is 16 residues. With V trimmed by 2 bases and J by 2 bases, 8 bases remained unmatched. CDR3 region: CASSLRDRGFTYEQYF. CDR3 sequence (DNA): TGTGCCAGCAGCTTACGCGACAGGGGATTCACCTACGAGCAGTACTTC.

The V and J genes are TRBV7-8 and TRBJ2-2; 8 positions agree with TRBD1. Germline V gene lookup returns CDR1 SGHVS and CDR2 FQNEAQ. The V and J ends lost 1 base and 6 bases, in that order; junction bases with no gene match: 13. The CDR3 is 18 residues long. Written as DNA, the CDR3 is TGTGCCAGCAGCTTAGAAATGGTTTGGCAGGGGGCGGCCGGGGAGCTGTTTTTT. It yields the protein CASSLEMVWQGAAGELFF.

This clone was detected only once. The chain employs TRBV7-9 and TRBJ2-1; 10 nucleotides agree with TRBD1. In germline, CDR1 is SEHNR, CDR2 FQNEAQ (reference sequence). V was clipped by 4 bases and J by 7 bases; unmatched bases: 4. The CDR3 covers 14 residues. The chain's CDR3 is CASSSPGQGNEQFF. The CDR3 nucleotides are TGTGCCAGCAGCTCTCCGGGACAGGGGAATGAGCAGTTCTTC.

The CDR3 DNA follows: TGCAGCGCCCATGGACAGGGCACCTACGAGCAGTACTTC. Encoded protein: CSAHGQGTYEQYF. This chain links TRBV29-1 with TRBJ2-7, with 8 positions matching TRBD1. Germline assignment: CDR1 SQVTM and CDR2 ANQGSEA. The CDR3 runs to 13 residues. The V and J ends lost 7 bases and 2 bases, in that order; junction bases with no gene match: 7.

The V gene is TRBV19, the J gene TRBJ1-2, with D perhaps TRBD1 (5 bases). The length of the CDR3 is 14 residues. Germline V gene lookup returns CDR1 LNHDA and CDR2 SQIVND (reference sequence). V was shortened by 4 bases and J by 8 bases, with 17 bases between the two germline ends. CDR3 residues: CASSNGADRWGYTF. As DNA, the CDR3 is TGTGCCAGTAGTAACGGGGCCGACCGGTGGGGCTACACCTTC.

The J gene is TRBJ2-5, the V gene TRBV9; 12 nucleotides line up with TRBD1. Germline V gives CDR1 SGDLS, CDR2 YYNGEE. The ends lost 2 bases at V and 5 bases at J; junction bases unmatched: 4. The CDR3 covers 15 residues. CDR3 region: CASSVGQGASETQYF. The CDR3, as DNA: TGTGCCAGCAGCGTGGGACAGGGGGCGAGTGAGACCCAGTACTTC.

This clone was detected only once. The rearrangement links TRBV28 to TRBJ1-2; 7 bases match TRBD1. The J segment lost 3 bases and the V segment lost 8 bases, leaving 9 bases of the junction unmatched. The germline V gene has CDR1 MDHEN and CDR2 SYDVKM. CDR3 length equals 14 residues. DNA for the CDR3: TGTGCCAGCGGGCCAGGGGGGACCGACTATGGCTACACCTTC. Amino acid sequence: CASGPGGTDYGYTF.

This clone occurred once. The chain links TRBV5-1 to TRBJ1-1; weak D call: TRBD1 (5 bases). From germline, CDR1 is SGHRS and CDR2 YFSETQ. V was trimmed by 0 bases and J by 6 bases, leaving 12 bases between them. This CDR3 contains 14 residues. For the CDR3, the DNA is TGCGCCAGCAGCTTGGTTGGGGGAGGGGCTGAAGCTTTCTTT. Translated, it gives CASSLVGGGAEAFF.

V is TRBV27 and J is TRBJ2-1; 11 bases match TRBD2. The length of the CDR3 is 19 residues. The V segment lost 5 bases and the J segment 0 bases; nucleotides outside the gene matches: 12. Per the germline V gene, CDR1 is MNHEY and CDR2 is SMNVEV (reference sequence). CDR3 sequence reads: CASSAYGTSGLSSYNEQFF. CDR3 in DNA: TGTGCCAGCAGTGCGTACGGGACTAGCGGCCTTAGCTCCTACAATGAGCAGTTCTTC.

CDR3 sequence reads: CASSTGLSNQPQHF. The DNA of the CDR3 is TGCGCCAGCAGCACTGGACTTAGCAATCAGCCCCAGCATTTT. This chain connects TRBV5-1 to TRBJ1-5; the D is unclear. The CDR3 covers 14 residues. Germline loops: CDR1 SGHRS, CDR2 YFSETQ. Between the trimmed V and J ends, which lost 4 bases and 0 bases, there was a span of 8 bases.

V usage is TRBV2 and J usage is TRBJ1-1; D is unclear. Germline V gene data show CDR1 as SNHLY and CDR2 as FYNNEI. V shed 6 bases and J shed 8 bases, with 19 bases lying between them. The CDR3 is 14 residues long. This chain's CDR3 is CASSKTYTASEAFF. In nucleotides, the CDR3 is TGTGCCAGCAGCAAAACCTATACAGCGAGCGAAGCTTTCTTT.

The J gene is TRBJ2-7, the V gene TRBV15, with 7 positions matching TRBD2. The V gene end was trimmed by 5 bases and the J gene end by 6 bases; junction bases not matched to a gene: 13. The CDR3 sequence is 15 residues long. Germline CDR1 LNHNV, CDR2 YYDKDF (reference sequence). The CDR3 nucleotides read TGTGCCACCAGCCCCGCACCCTGGGGCGGGGGCGAGCAGTACTTC. It encodes CATSPAPWGGGEQYF.

This clone was picked up one time. The rearrangement joins TRBV12-5 to TRBJ1-1, with TRBD1 matching 9 bases. The germline CDR1 and CDR2 sequences are LGHNT and FRNRAP. With 1 base clipped from V and 5 bases from J, the junction kept 5 bases outside the gene matches. The CDR3 spans 15 residues. The CDR3 reads CASGLGTGDWTEAFF. CDR3 DNA: TGTGCTAGTGGTTTGGGGACAGGGGATTGGACTGAAGCTTTCTTT.

This chain connects TRBV20-1 to TRBJ2-7; D possibly corresponds to TRBD1 (6 bases). CDR1 DFQATT and CDR2 SNEGSKA come from the germline V gene (reference sequence). Trimming cost V 6 bases and J 8 bases, with 14 bases left between them. CDR3 length: 11 amino acids. The CDR3 nucleotides are TGCAGTGCCATAACAGGGTTGAAGCAGTACTTC. This translates into CSAITGLKQYF.

CDR3 bases: TGCGCCAGCAGCCAAGAGAGGGGGCAGAGCAGCTCTGGGGCCAACGTCCTGACTTTC. Translation gives CASSQERGQSSSGANVLTF. The rearrangement links TRBV4-1 to TRBJ2-6; TRBD1 matches 7 bases. The CDR3 covers 19 residues. Germline CDR1 MGHRA, CDR2 YSYEKL. V gave up 0 bases and J gave up 0 bases; unmatched junction bases: 8.

This chain uses TRBV19 with TRBJ1-2; D gene uncertain. Germline V gene lookup returns CDR1 LNHDA and CDR2 SQIVND (reference sequence). The V end was cut by 1 base, the J end by 5 bases, with 14 bases between. The length of the CDR3 is 15 residues. The CDR3 is CASSIAWGVGYGYTF. CDR3 coding DNA: TGTGCCAGTAGTATAGCCTGGGGAGTAGGTTATGGCTACACCTTC.

The chain recombines TRBV30 with TRBJ2-7; D perhaps matches TRBD2 (5 bases). Trimming left V 1 base short and J 0 bases short, with 16 bases between. CDR1 is GTSNPN, CDR2 SVGIG, per germline (reference sequence). The CDR3 is 16 residues long. CDR3 protein: CAWSGGSGRSSYEQYF. The DNA of the CDR3 is TGTGCCTGGAGTGGAGGGTCGGGTCGAAGCTCCTACGAGCAGTACTTC.

The V call is TRBV6-6, the J call TRBJ2-5; D uncertain. The ends were cut back, 3 bases at V and 3 bases at J, with 5 bases in the middle. The CDR3 runs to 12 residues. Germline V CDR1 and CDR2: MNHNY, SVGAGI (reference sequence). CDR3: CASSYQKETQYF. The CDR3 bases are TGTGCCAGCAGTTATCAAAAAGAGACCCAGTACTTC.

The chain links TRBV11-3 to TRBJ2-2; D is ambiguous. CDR3 length: 12 residues. Deletions cut 4 bases from V and 6 bases from J, with 6 bases between. Germline V lookup: CDR1 SGHNT, CDR2 YENEEA. In DNA form, the CDR3 reads TGTGCCAGCAGCTCAGAGGCCGGGGAGCTGTTTTTT. It specifies CASSSEAGELFF.

The chain recombines TRBV27 with TRBJ1-3; the D is unclear. V lost 2 bases, J lost 4 bases, and 6 bases lay in between. The CDR3 contains 13 residues. CDR1 and CDR2 (germline): MNHEY, SMNVEV (reference sequence). CDR3 protein: CASSLNLGNTIYF. CDR3 nucleotides: TGTGCCAGCAGTTTAAATTTGGGAAACACCATATATTTT.

V and J are TRBV30 and TRBJ2-5; 8 nucleotides agree with TRBD1. V dropped 1 base and J dropped 5; count of bases not matched to a gene: 3. From germline, CDR1 is GTSNPN and CDR2 SVGIG (reference sequence). The length of the CDR3 is 13 residues. This CDR3 is CAWSAGGVETQYF. The CDR3 coding sequence is TGTGCCTGGAGTGCAGGGGGCGTGGAGACCCAGTACTTC.

The chain combines TRBV5-6 with TRBJ1-1, with 7 bases lining up with TRBD1. The trim removed 3 bases at V and 5 bases at J, leaving 13 bases unmatched. This CDR3 spans 16 amino acids. Germline V gene sequence: CDR1 SGHDT, CDR2 YYEEEE. CDR3 bases: TGTGCCAGCAGCTCCCGGGACAGCTTGGGAGGTACTGAAGCTTTCTTT. Translation gives CASSSRDSLGGTEAFF.

The chain links TRBV25-1 to TRBJ2-1; 8 bases line up with TRBD2. The length of the CDR3 is 18 residues. V dropped 4 bases and J dropped 0; count of bases not matched to a gene: 11. Germline V gene data show CDR1 as MGHDK and CDR2 as SYGVNS. The CDR3 DNA sequence: TGTGCCAGCAGTGGCACACCGGGACTAGGGAGCTCCTACAATGAGCAGTTCTTC. This sequence encodes CASSGTPGLGSSYNEQFF. The complete variable domain, with remaining parts taken from reference TRBV25-1 and TRBJ2-1, reads EADIYQTPRYLVIGTGKKITLECSQTMGHDKMYWYQQDPGMELHLIHYSYGVNSTEKGDLSSESTVSRIRTEHFPLTLESARPSHTSQYLCASSGTPGLGSSYNEQFFGPGTRLTVL.